One and the same sample provided the 4 T cell receptor beta chains below, sequenced in a study of cytomegalovirus exposure and HLA in healthy donors. The PCR had 60 Vbeta and 13 Jbeta primers. Data came from immunoSEQ multiplex PCR; TCRdb stores just in-frame clones and leaves some out. The sample has some 180,000 clones, about 80% seen once. The sample taken for sequencing was PBMCs. The receptors were gathered from a man under 40 in good health and CMV-seronegative.

The J gene is TRBJ1-5, the V gene TRBV5-1; D gene unclear. The CDR3 spans 14 residues. Trimming removed 4 bases from V and 0 bases from J, with 8 bases in between. The germline V gene encodes CDR1 SGHRS and CDR2 YFSETQ. This chain's CDR3 is CASSATGSNQPQHF. In DNA form, the CDR3 reads TGCGCCAGCAGCGCCACGGGTAGCAATCAGCCCCAGCATTTT.

The gene calls are TRBV4-1 and TRBJ2-1, with 8 bases lining up with TRBD2. The J segment lost 0 bases and the V segment lost 0 bases, leaving 7 bases of the junction unmatched. Germline loops: CDR1 MGHRA, CDR2 YSYEKL. This CDR3 has 18 amino acids. The CDR3 bases are TGCGCCAGCAGCCAAGACCCGGGAGGGGTGAGCTCCTACAATGAGCAGTTCTTC. Protein sequence: CASSQDPGGVSSYNEQFF.

The chain has TRBV15 and TRBJ2-5; 9 nucleotides match TRBD1. The CDR3 contains 17 residues. Germline V gene data show CDR1 as LNHNV and CDR2 as YYDKDF (reference sequence). The V segment lost 1 base and the J segment 1 base; nucleotides outside the gene matches: 7. The chain's CDR3 is CATSRVWDRDIQETQYF. The CDR3 nucleotides are TGTGCCACCAGCAGAGTCTGGGACAGGGATATCCAAGAGACCCAGTACTTC. Based on the CDR3 plus reference TRBV15 and TRBJ2-5, the full variable domain is DAMVIQNPRYQVTQFGKPVTLSCSQTLNHNVMYWYQQKSSQAPKLLFHYYDKDFNNEADTPDNFQSRRPNTSFCFLDIRSPGLGDTAMYLCATSRVWDRDIQETQYFGPGTRLLVL.

The chain carries TRBV29-1 and TRBJ2-5; D is perhaps TRBD1 (5 bases). The CDR3 runs to 12 residues. Trimming shortened V by 4 bases and J by 5 bases, and 11 bases separated the two germline ends. Germline values: CDR1 SQVTM, CDR2 ANQGSEA. CDR3 sequence: CSVGQGSETQYF. CDR3 DNA: TGCAGCGTTGGGCAGGGAAGCGAGACCCAGTACTTC.